Listed here are 25 T cell receptor beta chains from one sample, sequenced in a study of cytomegalovirus exposure and HLA in healthy donors. The table came from immunoSEQ multiplex PCR; TCRdb's copy has only in-frame clones and leaves some out. The sample consists of tens of thousands of clones, 84% of them appearing once. Sequencing was done on a sample of PBMCs. The source is a woman younger than 35 in good health and CMV-seropositive.

The rearrangement joins TRBV5-1 to TRBJ1-2; 8 bases line up with TRBD1. Germline-derived CDR1 and CDR2 are SGHRS and YFSETQ. Trimming at V came to 1 base and at J to 4 bases, leaving 9 bases not matched to a gene. The CDR3 has 16 residues. In nucleotides, the CDR3 is TGCGCCAGCAGCTTGCAACCCGACAGGGGCACCTATGGCTACACCTTC. Protein sequence: CASSLQPDRGTYGYTF.

V is TRBV29-1 and J is TRBJ2-3; D might be TRBD2 (6 bases). V was trimmed by 0 bases and J by 1 base, leaving 8 bases between them. The CDR3 is 14 residues long. Germline V gene data show CDR1 as SQVTM and CDR2 as ANQGSEA. The CDR3 region is CSVEEQRGTDTQYF. In nucleotides, the CDR3 is TGCAGCGTTGAAGAACAGCGGGGCACAGATACGCAGTATTTT.

The chain couples TRBV4-3 to TRBJ2-1, with unresolved D. Germline V gene data show CDR1 as LGHNA and CDR2 as YSLEER. The CDR3 covers 14 residues. V lost 0 bases to trimming and J lost 8 bases, with 11 bases between them. The CDR3 protein is CASSQDPEMDEQFF. In DNA, the CDR3 is TGCGCCAGCAGCCAAGATCCTGAGATGGATGAGCAGTTCTTC.

This clone turned up a few times. The chain joins TRBV21-1 to TRBJ1-2; no DNA check was done on the table's D call, TRBD1. TRBV21-1 is a listed pseudogene. CDR3 length: 16 amino acids. CDR3 coding DNA: TGTGCCAGCAGCAAAGAGGAGGCAGGGGGCGTCTATGGCTACACCTTC. This translates into CASSKEEAGGVYGYTF.

The DNA for the CDR3 is TGTGCCAGCAGGGCTAGCCTACCCCTCACAGATACGCAGTATTTT. It specifies CASRASLPLTDTQYF. The chain combines TRBV27 with TRBJ2-3, with a weak D call TRBD2 (5 bases). Germline lookup yields CDR1 MNHEY and CDR2 SMNVEV (reference sequence). This CDR3 has 15 residues. The germline V and J ends were trimmed by 6 bases and 2 bases, with 15 bases remaining between them.

This clone was detected only a few times. CDR3 loop: CASSSGEGNQPQHF. Here the CDR3 DNA reads TGCGCCAGCAGCTCGGGTGAGGGCAATCAGCCCCAGCATTTT. The chain carries TRBV5-1 and TRBJ1-5; D is unclear. Trimming removed 3 bases at V and 2 bases at J, with 9 bases between. Germline V lookup: CDR1 SGHRS, CDR2 YFSETQ. The CDR3 has 14 residues.

The chain carries TRBV7-9 and TRBJ1-2; the D gene is possibly TRBD1 (5 bases). The CDR3 is 14 amino acids. Trimming removed 5 bases from V and 4 bases from J, with 14 bases in between. Germline V gene sequence: CDR1 SEHNR, CDR2 FQNEAQ (reference sequence). CDR3 amino acids: CASSPPTESYGYTF. CDR3 nucleotide sequence: TGTGCCAGCAGCCCCCCGACAGAGAGCTATGGCTACACCTTC. Drawing the rest from reference TRBV7-9 and TRBJ1-2, the complete variable domain is DTGVSQNPRHKITKRGQNVTFRCDPISEHNRLYWYRQTLGQGPEFLTYFQNEAQLEKSRLLSDRFSAERPKGSFSTLEIQRTEQGDSAMYLCASSPPTESYGYTFGSGTRLTVV.

The chain links TRBV7-9 to TRBJ2-7; weak D call: TRBD1 (6 bases). Looked up from germline, CDR1 is SEHNR and CDR2 is FQNEAQ (reference sequence). The CDR3 covers 12 residues. Trimming pared 5 bases from V and 4 bases from J, leaving 9 bases between. The CDR3 here is CASSQRGYEQYF. The DNA of the CDR3 is TGTGCCAGCAGCCAAAGGGGGTACGAGCAGTACTTC.

This clone has a handful of counts. The V and J genes are TRBV7-9 and TRBJ1-2; D ambiguous. CDR1 and CDR2 from the germline V gene are SEHNR and FQNEAQ (reference sequence). The CDR3 is made up of 12 amino acids. V lost 4 bases to trimming and J lost 5 bases, with 8 bases between them. CDR3 sequence reads: CASSSDTYGYTF. The CDR3 bases are TGTGCCAGCAGCTCCGACACGTATGGCTACACCTTC.

The chain links TRBV6-5 to TRBJ2-7; D is unresolved. In germline, CDR1 is MNHEY, CDR2 SVGAGI. The ends were cut back, 8 bases at V and 5 bases at J, with 13 bases in the middle. The CDR3 loop spans 12 amino acids. The CDR3 nucleotides read TGTGCCAGCCGTAGCACTTCGAACGAGCAGTACTTC. Its translation is CASRSTSNEQYF.

This clone was seen only a few times. The chain links TRBV28 to TRBJ1-2, with D perhaps TRBD1 (5 bases). Germline V gene sequence: CDR1 MDHEN, CDR2 SYDVKM. This CDR3 is built from 15 residues. V lost 5 bases to trimming and J lost 4 bases, with 17 bases between them. The CDR3 DNA reads TGTGCCAGCAGTAGCCTCGGCAGGGAAAGCTATGGCTACACCTTC. It is translated as CASSSLGRESYGYTF.

This clone was seen more than once but under ten times. The rearrangement links TRBV6-4 to TRBJ2-3, with 12 positions matching TRBD2. CDR1 is MRHNA and CDR2 is SNTAGT in the germline V gene. V trimming: 0 bases; J trimming: 6 bases; junction bases outside the gene matches: 4. This CDR3 spans 16 amino acids. CDR3 loop: CASSDSSSGGADTQYF. The CDR3 DNA sequence: TGTGCCAGCAGTGACTCATCTAGCGGGGGGGCCGATACGCAGTATTTT.

This chain joins TRBV18 and TRBJ2-7; 9 positions agree with TRBD2. There are 16 residues in the CDR3. V lost 6 bases to trimming and J lost 0 bases; unmatched junction nucleotides: 9. Looked up from germline, CDR1 is KGHSH and CDR2 is LQKENI. The CDR3 DNA follows: TGTGCCAGCTCCCCTCGGGAAGCGGGGGGCTCCTACGAGCAGTACTTC. Translated, it gives CASSPREAGGSYEQYF.

J is TRBJ2-7 and V is TRBV27; weak D call: TRBD2 (6 bases). This CDR3 has 17 amino acids. Trimming took off 5 bases at V and 3 bases at J, with 23 bases between the two ends. CDR1 is MNHEY and CDR2 is SMNVEV in the germline V gene (reference sequence). The CDR3 protein is CASSKLGPGGLGYEQYF. The DNA for the CDR3 is TGTGCCAGCAGTAAACTAGGCCCCGGGGGTTTAGGCTACGAGCAGTACTTC.

The chain carries TRBV6-5 and TRBJ1-2; D perhaps matches TRBD1 (6 bases). The CDR3 extends over 14 amino acids. The germline CDR1 and CDR2 sequences are MNHEY and SVGAGI. V lost 6 bases and J 4 bases, leaving 15 bases between the germline ends. CDR3 DNA sequence: TGTGCCAGCAGAGGGGGTGAGGTTACCTATGGCTACACCTTC. Protein product: CASRGGEVTYGYTF.

The chain combines TRBV10-3 with TRBJ2-3, with D tentatively TRBD1 (6 bases). The CDR3 is made up of 14 amino acids. Trimming removed 6 bases from V and 0 bases from J, with 10 bases in between. Germline loops: CDR1 ENHRY, CDR2 SYGVKD. In DNA form, the CDR3 reads TGTGCCATCAGGGCAGGGGAAAGCACAGATACGCAGTATTTT. Translating it yields CAIRAGESTDTQYF.

The gene calls are TRBV19 and TRBJ1-2, with TRBD1 identical over 10 bases. Germline V gives CDR1 LNHDA, CDR2 SQIVND (reference sequence). CDR3 length equals 15 residues. V lost 6 bases, J lost 0 bases, and 4 bases stayed unmatched. The CDR3 DNA follows: TGTGCCAGTAGGGACAGGGGGGCCGCTAACTATGGCTACACCTTC. Protein sequence: CASRDRGAANYGYTF. The full variable domain, rest sourced from reference TRBV19 and TRBJ1-2, is DGGITQSPKYLFRKEGQNVTLSCEQNLNHDAMYWYRQDPGQGLRLIYYSQIVNDFQKGDIAEGYSVSREKKESFPLTVTSAQKNPTAFYLCASRDRGAANYGYTFGSGTRLTVV.

This chain joins TRBV9 and TRBJ2-4; TRBD2 aligns across 13 bases. This CDR3 region has 17 residues. CDR1 and CDR2 from the germline V gene are SGDLS and YYNGEE. V was clipped by 3 bases and J by 3 bases; unmatched bases: 6. The CDR3 DNA is TGTGCCAGCAGCGAGACTAGCGGGGGGTTAGGCAAAAACATTCAGTACTTC. It translates to CASSETSGGLGKNIQYF.

This clone came up once. V usage is TRBV6-1 and J usage is TRBJ1-2; the D is unclear. V lost 6 bases to trimming and J lost 2 bases, with 10 bases between them. This CDR3 contains 13 residues. Germline CDR1 is MNHNS and CDR2 is SASEGT. The CDR3 reads CASSLTRNYGYTF. The DNA for the CDR3 is TGTGCCAGCAGCTTAACAAGAAACTATGGCTACACCTTC.

This clone was seen once. CDR3 DNA: TGTGCCAGCAGCTTATTTGGACAGTCGGAGACCCAGTACTTC. This translates into CASSLFGQSETQYF. The chain links TRBV7-3 to TRBJ2-5; D is possibly TRBD1 (6 bases). CDR1 is SGHTA and CDR2 is FQGTGA in the germline V gene. The CDR3 extends over 14 amino acids. Trimming cost V 2 bases and J 5 bases, with 12 bases left between them.

The chain carries TRBV4-2 and TRBJ1-6, with D possibly matching TRBD1 (6 bases). Germline CDR1 and CDR2: LGHNA and YNFKEQ. Trimming shortened V by 3 bases and J by 8 bases, and 14 bases separated the two germline ends. The CDR3 contains 15 residues. The CDR3: CASSHEAGAHSPLHF. The CDR3 DNA reads as TGTGCCAGCAGCCACGAAGCAGGGGCACATTCACCCCTCCACTTT.

The chain carries TRBV14 and TRBJ1-2, with D possibly TRBD1 on 5 matching bases. The V end lost 1 base, the J end lost 5 bases, and 5 bases lay between the germline ends. The CDR3 spans 12 residues. Germline loops: CDR1 SGHDN, CDR2 FVKESK. The CDR3 DNA reads TGTGCCAGCAGCCAAGGACAGTATGGCTACACCTTC. It specifies CASSQGQYGYTF. The variable domain in full, completed from reference TRBV14 and TRBJ1-2, reads EAGVTQFPSHSVIEKGQTVTLRCDPISGHDNLYWYRRVMGKEIKFLLHFVKESKQDESGMPNNRFLAERTGGTYSTLKVQPAELEDSGVYFCASSQGQYGYTFGSGTRLTVV.

The chain carries TRBV27 and TRBJ2-3; TRBD1 matches at 10 bases. CDR3 length: 17 residues. Germline CDR1 reads MNHEY; CDR2 reads SMNVEV (reference sequence). The trim removed 5 bases at V and 3 bases at J, leaving 11 bases unmatched. CDR3 residues: CASSTLRGQGLTDTQYF. CDR3 DNA sequence: TGTGCCAGCAGTACGCTCCGGGGACAGGGGTTAACAGATACGCAGTATTTT.

This sequence joins TRBV30 and TRBJ1-4; 8 positions agree with TRBD1. There are 15 residues in the CDR3. Germline CDR1 GTSNPN, CDR2 SVGIG (reference sequence). After removal of 3 bases from V and 8 bases from J, the junction contained 11 bases not matched to a gene. This CDR3 is CAWRPLGQGWEKLFF. The CDR3 coding sequence is TGTGCCTGGAGGCCACTCGGACAGGGATGGGAAAAACTGTTTTTT.

This clone has a single count. This chain links TRBV18 with TRBJ1-4, with a weak D call TRBD1 (5 bases). V was shortened by 3 bases and J by 5 bases, with 22 bases between the two germline ends. The V gene's germline CDR1 is KGHSH and CDR2 LQKENI. CDR3 length: 18 amino acids. CDR3 sequence (DNA): TGTGCCAGCTCACCCCTACAACTGGACGGGGCGGGGAATGAAAAACTGTTTTTT. It encodes CASSPLQLDGAGNEKLFF.